These T cell receptor beta chains were read from a single sample in a study of T cell responses to AZD1222 COVID-19 vaccine. Some clones are missing from TCRdb's copy, which holds only in-frame ones; the method was immunoSEQ multiplex PCR. The table lists under 150,000 clones, just over 90% of them singletons. This specimen consisted of peripheral blood, obtained on day 0 of AZD1222 vaccination. The source of these receptors is an adult in good health. The CDR3 runs from the conserved cysteine through the conserved F or W. Fields, in order: V gene, clone size, J gene, D gene, CDR3 DNA, CDR3 protein. The D gene is left open where the match is weak. Clone size is stated in some rows and not others, as once, few, many or a class when expanded.

>TRBV9|-|TRBJ2-1|TRBD2
TGTGCCAGCAGCGTAGGGGCTAGCGGAGCCTACAATGAGCAGTTCTTC
CASSVGASGAYNEQFF
>TRBV20-1|-|TRBJ2-2|-
TGCAGTGCTAGTTCCGGGAGCTTAAACACCGGGGAGCTGTTTTTT
CSASSGSLNTGELFF
>TRBV5-4|-|TRBJ2-1|-
TGTGCCAGCAGCCTCACCGGGACTGGCCAGTTCTTC
CASSLTGTGQFF
>TRBV6-5|-|TRBJ2-7|TRBD1
TGTGCCAGCAGGACACGGACAGGGACGTACGAGCAGTACTTC
CASRTRTGTYEQYF
>TRBV18|-|TRBJ2-5|TRBD2
TGTGCCAGCTCACCAGACCGGGGACTATTTGAGACCCAGTACTTC
CASSPDRGLFETQYF
>TRBV5-1|-|TRBJ1-2|-
TGCGCCAGCAGCTGGGGACATGGCTATGGCTACACCTTC
CASSWGHGYGYTF
>TRBV7-6|-|TRBJ2-3|TRBD2
TGTGCCAGCAGCTTCTCGGTCGGGACTAGCGGCACAGATACGCAGTATTTT
CASSFSVGTSGTDTQYF
>TRBV19|-|TRBJ2-1|-
TGTGCCAGTAGTATCGACAGCCCCAATGAGCAGTTCTTC
CASSIDSPNEQFF
>TRBV28|-|TRBJ1-2|TRBD1
TGTGCCAGCACCGTGACAGGGTTCAGGTATGGCTACACCTTC
CASTVTGFRYGYTF
>TRBV5-4|-|TRBJ2-7|TRBD2
TGTGCCAGCAGCCGAGGACTAGCGGGAGTTAACGAGCAGTACTTC
CASSRGLAGVNEQYF
>TRBV6-1|-|TRBJ1-5|-
TGTGCCAGCAGTGATTCTGGAGGGCAGCCCCAGCATTTT
CASSDSGGQPQHF
>TRBV12-5|once|TRBJ2-5|-
TGTGCTAGTGGCCCGACAGAAGAGACCCAGTACTTC
CASGPTEETQYF
>TRBV28|-|TRBJ1-4|-
TGTGCCAGCAGTTTAAATGAAAAACTGTTTTTT
CASSLNEKLFF
>TRBV18|-|TRBJ2-2|-
TGTGCCAGCTCACCCATAAGGGACACCGGGGAGCTGTTTTTT
CASSPIRDTGELFF
>TRBV19|-|TRBJ1-3|TRBD1
TGTGCCAGTAGTAGGCCTCGGTGGCAGGGGGCTGGAAACACCATATATTTT
CASSRPRWQGAGNTIYF
>TRBV6-5|-|TRBJ2-3|-
TGTGCCAGCGCACCGGGAGTGATCGGAGATACGCAGTATTTT
CASAPGVIGDTQYF
>TRBV2|-|TRBJ2-7|-
TGTGCCAGCAGTGAAATTGGGGGAAGAACCTACGAGCAGTACTTC
CASSEIGGRTYEQYF